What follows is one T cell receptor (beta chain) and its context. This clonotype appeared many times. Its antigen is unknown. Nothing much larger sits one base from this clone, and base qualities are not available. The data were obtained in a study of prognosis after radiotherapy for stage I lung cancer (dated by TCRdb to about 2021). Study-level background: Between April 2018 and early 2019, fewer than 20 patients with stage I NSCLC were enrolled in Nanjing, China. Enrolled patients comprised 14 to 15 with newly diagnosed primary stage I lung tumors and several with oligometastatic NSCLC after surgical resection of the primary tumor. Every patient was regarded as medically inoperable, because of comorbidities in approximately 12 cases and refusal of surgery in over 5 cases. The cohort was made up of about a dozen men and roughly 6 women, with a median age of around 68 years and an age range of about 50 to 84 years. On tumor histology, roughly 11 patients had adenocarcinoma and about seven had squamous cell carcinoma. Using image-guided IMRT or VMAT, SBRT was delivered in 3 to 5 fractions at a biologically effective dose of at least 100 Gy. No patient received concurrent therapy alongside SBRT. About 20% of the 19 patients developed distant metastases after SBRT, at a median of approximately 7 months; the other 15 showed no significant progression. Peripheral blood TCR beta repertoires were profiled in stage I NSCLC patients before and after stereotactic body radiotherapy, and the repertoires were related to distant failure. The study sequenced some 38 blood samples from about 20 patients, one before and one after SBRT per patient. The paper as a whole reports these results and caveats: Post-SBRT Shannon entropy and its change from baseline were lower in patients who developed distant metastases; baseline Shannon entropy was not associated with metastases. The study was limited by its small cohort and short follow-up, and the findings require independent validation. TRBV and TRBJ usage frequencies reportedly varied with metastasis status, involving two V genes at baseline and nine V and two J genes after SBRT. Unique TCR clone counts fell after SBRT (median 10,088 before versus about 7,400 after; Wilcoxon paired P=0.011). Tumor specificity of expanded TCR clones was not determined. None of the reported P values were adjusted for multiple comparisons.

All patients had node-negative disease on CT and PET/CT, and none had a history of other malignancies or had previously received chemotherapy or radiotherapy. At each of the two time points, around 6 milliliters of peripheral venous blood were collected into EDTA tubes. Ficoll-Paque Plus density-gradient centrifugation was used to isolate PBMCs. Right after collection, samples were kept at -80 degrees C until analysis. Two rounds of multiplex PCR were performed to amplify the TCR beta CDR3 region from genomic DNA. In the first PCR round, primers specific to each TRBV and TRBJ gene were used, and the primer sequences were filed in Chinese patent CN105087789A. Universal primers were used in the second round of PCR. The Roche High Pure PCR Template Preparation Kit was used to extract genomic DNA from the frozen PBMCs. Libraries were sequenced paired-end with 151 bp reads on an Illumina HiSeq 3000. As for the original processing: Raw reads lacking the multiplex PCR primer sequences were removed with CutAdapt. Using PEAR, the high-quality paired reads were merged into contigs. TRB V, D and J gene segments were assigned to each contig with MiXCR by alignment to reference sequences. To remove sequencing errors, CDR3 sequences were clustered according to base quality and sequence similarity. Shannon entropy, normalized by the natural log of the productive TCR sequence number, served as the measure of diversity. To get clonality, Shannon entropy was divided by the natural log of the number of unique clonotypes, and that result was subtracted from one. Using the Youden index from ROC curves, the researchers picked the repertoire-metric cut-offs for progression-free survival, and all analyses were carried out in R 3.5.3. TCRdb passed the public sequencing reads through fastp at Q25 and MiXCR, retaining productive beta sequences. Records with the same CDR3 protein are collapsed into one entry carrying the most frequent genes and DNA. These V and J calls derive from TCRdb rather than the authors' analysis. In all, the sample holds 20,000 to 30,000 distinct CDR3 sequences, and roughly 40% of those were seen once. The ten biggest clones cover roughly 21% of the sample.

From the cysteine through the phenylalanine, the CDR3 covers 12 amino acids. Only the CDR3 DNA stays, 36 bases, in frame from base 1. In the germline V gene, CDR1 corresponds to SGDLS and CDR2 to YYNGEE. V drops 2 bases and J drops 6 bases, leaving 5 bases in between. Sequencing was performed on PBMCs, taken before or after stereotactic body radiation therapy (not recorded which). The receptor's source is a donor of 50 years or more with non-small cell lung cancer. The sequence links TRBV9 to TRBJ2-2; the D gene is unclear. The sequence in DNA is TGTGCCAGCAGCGTTTATTCCGGGGAGCTGTTTTTT. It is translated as CASSVYSGELFF.